Reported below is one T cell receptor (beta chain). Its antigen remains unknown. TCRdb reprocessed the 5' RACE reads with MiXCR, giving one entry per CDR3 protein. The repertoire holds roughly 500,000 distinct CDR3 sequences, with roughly 19% as singletons. The CDR3 runs to 14 residues. V shed 5 bases and J shed 5 bases, with 16 bases lying between them. Germline-derived CDR1 and CDR2 are SGHTA and FQGNSA. The sample is drawn from a study of T cells after yellow fever vaccination. Study-wide background: With SMART-Seq v4 Ultra Low Input, the fractions containing low cell numbers were prepared.

Points from the study as a whole: Abundant clonotypes from the bulk population could get into FACS-sorted repertoires as contaminants.

The clonotype was recovered from a man aged 25 to 40 who received the YFV17D yellow fever vaccine. This material consisted of PBMCs, taken 15 days after the yellow fever booster vaccination. The chain employs TRBV7-2 and TRBJ2-7; D not resolved. The CDR3 nucleotides are TGTGCCAGCAGCCTCCCCGCCCCGGTCGACGAGCAGTACTTC. It yields the protein CASSLPAPVDEQYF.